This is a list of T cell receptor beta chains from one sample in a study of CD8 T cells in Susac syndrome. TCRdb independently ran MiXCR on the immunoSEQ multiplex PCR reads; one entry per CDR3 protein. The sample lists about 150,000 distinct CDR3 sequences; about 94% were seen once. The sample comprised CD4+ T cells from PBMCs. These receptor sequences come from a human donor with Susac syndrome. The CDR3 runs from the conserved cysteine through the conserved F or W. The order of the fields is V gene, CDR3 length, J gene, D gene, CDR3 protein. The D gene is left open where the match is weak.

TRBV20-1	17	TRBJ1-6	-	CSARPTNTSSYNSPLHF
TRBV20-1	11	TRBJ1-2	-	CSATGTHGYTF
TRBV11-3	14	TRBJ1-2	-	CASSLRSANYGYTF
TRBV7-8	14	TRBJ1-5	-	CASSLVTGYQPQHF
TRBV6-2/TRBV6-3	12	TRBJ2-1	-	CASSYTETEQFF
TRBV9	15	TRBJ2-7	TRBD2	CASSGGDYSSYEQYF
TRBV7-9	14	TRBJ1-6	-	CASSPTGGSSPLHF
TRBV29-1	11	TRBJ2-5	-	CSVAGRATQYF
TRBV2	13	TRBJ1-2	-	CASRESPSYGYTF
TRBV20-1	14	TRBJ2-6	-	CRDGFFKGANVLTF
TRBV20-1	14	TRBJ2-7	-	CSALEGRGSYEQYF
TRBV20-1	13	TRBJ1-5	-	CSASADSNQPQHF
TRBV10-3	14	TRBJ2-5	-	CAIRKDRPQETQYF
TRBV15	15	TRBJ2-1	TRBD2	CATSRGLAGVNEQFF
TRBV3-1	14	TRBJ2-1	TRBD2	CASTGREVYNEQFF
TRBV5-6	16	TRBJ1-6	TRBD1	CASSTQGQARNSPLHF
TRBV29-1	11	TRBJ1-3	-	CSVASGNTIYF